This T cell receptor (beta chain) is from a study of blood T cells in healthy people across ages. As for the study in general: With template switching, about one barcoded beta molecule was captured per two T cells. Study results and caveats: The percentage of naive T cells correlated strongly with TCR beta diversity.

Per germline, CDR1 KGHDR and CDR2 SFDVKD. V lost 0 bases and J lost 7, with 7 bases in between. CDR3 length: 13 residues. A second roughly 6 to 11 cycle PCR used barcoded and J-beta primers. A tag from a template-switch adaptor with 12 random nucleotides marked each cDNA molecule. All samples yielded 3 million or more CDR3-containing paired-end reads. TCRdb reprocessed the 5' RACE reads via MiXCR and lists one record per CDR3 protein. The sample lists around 800,000 distinct CDR3 sequences, 40% to 50% seen once, with around 21% in the top ten. As for this clonotype: Its specificity is not known.

The source of this sequence is a man in his 60s in good health. The chain combines TRBV24-1 with TRBJ2-3, with D unclear. Material for sequencing was blood. The CDR3 DNA sequence: TGTGCCACCAGTGATTTGTACGGAAATACGCAGTATTTT. It encodes CATSDLYGNTQYF.